One sample yielded the 21 T cell receptor beta chains listed below, sequenced in a study of blood T cell repertoires in COVID-19. Sequencing was performed with immunoSEQ multiplex PCR; in TCRdb, only in-frame clones are kept and a portion is missing. Among a few hundred thousand clones, about 92% were seen once, and the ten largest hold 18%. Sequenced: PBMCs or T cells enriched from blood (not recorded which). The receptors here all came from a woman aged 25 to 39 who had recovered from COVID-19.

V usage is TRBV19 and J usage is TRBJ2-4, with TRBD1 matching over 11 bases. This CDR3 is 15 amino acids long. After removal of 9 bases from V and 6 bases from J, the junction contained 10 bases not matched to a gene. Germline assignment: CDR1 LNHDA and CDR2 SQIVND (reference sequence). CDR3 coding DNA: TGTGCCAGCGAGAGGCGTGGGACAGGGGGAAACATTCAGTACTTC. Encoded protein: CASERRGTGGNIQYF.

V usage is TRBV7-2 and J usage is TRBJ2-3; 8 bases fit TRBD2. The CDR3 is made up of 16 amino acids. Germline values: CDR1 SGHTA, CDR2 FQGNSA. V was clipped by 2 bases and J by 0 bases; unmatched bases: 4. In DNA, the CDR3 is TGTGCCAGCAGCTTATATGGGACTAGGAGCACAGATACGCAGTATTTT. It yields the protein CASSLYGTRSTDTQYF.

This CDR3 reads CASSDRTSGLSYEQYF. For the CDR3, the DNA is TGTGCCAGCTCTGACCGGACTAGCGGGCTGTCCTACGAGCAGTACTTC. The chain recombines TRBV18 with TRBJ2-7; 11 bases map to TRBD2. Germline V gene data show CDR1 as KGHSH and CDR2 as LQKENI. The CDR3 sequence is 16 residues long. The V gene end was trimmed by 6 bases and the J gene end by 1 base; junction bases not matched to a gene: 8.

The rearrangement uses TRBV12-3 or TRBV12-4 and TRBJ1-4; tentatively, D is TRBD1 (5 bases). The CDR3 has 13 amino acids. Trimming pared 3 bases from V and 8 bases from J, leaving 10 bases between. CDR3 amino acids: CASSLAGNEKLFF. The CDR3 DNA reads TGTGCCAGCAGTTTGGCAGGGAACGAAAAACTGTTTTTT.

The rearrangement joins TRBV6-1 to TRBJ2-7; maybe TRBD1 (5 bases). Trimming took 2 bases from V and 2 from J, leaving 10 bases between them. The length of the CDR3 is 14 residues. CDR1 MNHNS and CDR2 SASEGT come from the germline V gene. The CDR3 region has the DNA TGTGCCAGCAGTGAATTTGGGGCTCCCTACGAGCAGTACTTC. Residues: CASSEFGAPYEQYF.

This clone was seen only once. The junction differs from germline at one of its ends, possibly a read error. This sequence joins TRBV19 and TRBJ2-2, with 8 bases identical to TRBD2. The CDR3 length is 18 residues. Germline CDR1 LNHDA, CDR2 SQIVND (reference sequence). Here the CDR3 DNA reads TGTGCCAGTAGTGTAGAACCGGTAGCGGGACTGAACACCGGGGAGCTGTTTTTT. Protein: CASSVEPVAGLNTGELFF.

The genes are TRBV19 and TRBJ1-2, with D hard to call. Trimming took off 4 bases at V and 8 bases at J, with 23 bases between the two ends. Looked up from germline, CDR1 is LNHDA and CDR2 is SQIVND (reference sequence). This CDR3 comprises 16 residues. The CDR3 here is CASSSRKNRGYEGYTF. The CDR3 nucleotides are TGTGCCAGTAGTAGCCGCAAAAACCGGGGTTATGAGGGCTACACCTTC. The variable domain in full, with the rest retrieved from reference TRBV19 and TRBJ1-2, is DGGITQSPKYLFRKEGQNVTLSCEQNLNHDAMYWYRQDPGQGLRLIYYSQIVNDFQKGDIAEGYSVSREKKESFPLTVTSAQKNPTAFYLCASSSRKNRGYEGYTFGSGTRLTVV.

CDR3 sequence: CASSLTGGGNEKLFF. CDR3 bases: TGTGCCAGCAGCTTAACAGGGGGCGGGAATGAAAAACTGTTTTTT. This sequence joins TRBV7-2 and TRBJ1-4, with TRBD1 matching over 9 bases. Trimming took 2 bases from V and 5 from J; bases not matched to a gene: 3. This CDR3 has 15 residues. Germline V gene data show CDR1 as SGHTA and CDR2 as FQGNSA.

This clone was detected only a few times. The rearrangement joins TRBV4-2 to TRBJ2-3; D might be TRBD2 (6 bases). The CDR3 length is 15 residues. Trimming shortened V by 4 bases and J by 5 bases, and 16 bases separated the two germline ends. From germline, CDR1 is LGHNA and CDR2 YNFKEQ. CDR3 in amino acids: CASSPTERERDTQYF. Written as DNA, the CDR3 is TGTGCCAGCAGCCCTACGGAACGGGAGAGAGATACGCAGTATTTT.

This clone occurred once. This chain's CDR3 is CASSLGQGLGYTF. CDR3 nucleotide sequence: TGTGCCAGCAGTTTGGGACAGGGGCTCGGCTACACCTTC. The V and J genes are TRBV27 and TRBJ1-2, with 10 bases lining up with TRBD1. The germline gives CDR1 MNHEY, CDR2 SMNVEV (reference sequence). CDR3 length: 13 amino acids. The junction had 3 bases not matched to a gene; V was cut back by 3 bases and J by 8 bases.

The chain uses TRBV6-5 and TRBJ1-2, with D possibly matching TRBD1 (5 bases). Between the trimmed V and J ends, which lost 5 bases and 5 bases, there was a span of 12 bases. Germline CDR1 reads MNHEY; CDR2 reads SVGAGI. The CDR3 runs 13 residues. The CDR3 DNA follows: TGTGCCAGCAGTACAACAGGAGATTATGGCTACACCTTC. This gives the protein CASSTTGDYGYTF.

The V and J genes are TRBV18 and TRBJ2-7; TRBD1 matches at 11 bases. Losses at the gene ends were 6 bases for V and 7 bases for J; bases not matched to a gene: 11. Germline V gene data show CDR1 as KGHSH and CDR2 as LQKENI. The CDR3 totals 15 residues. In DNA form, the CDR3 reads TGTGCCAGCTCCCTCCGGACAGGGGGCGCGGAGGAGCAGTACTTC. Protein: CASSLRTGGAEEQYF.

The chain combines TRBV24-1 with TRBJ2-2; 13 bases match TRBD2. Germline CDR1 reads KGHDR; CDR2 reads SFDVKD. V lost 3 bases and J lost 4; bases outside the gene matches: 4. CDR3 length equals 17 residues. CDR3 region: CATSDQLAGGLTGELFF. The CDR3 nucleotides read TGTGCCACCAGTGATCAACTAGCGGGGGGGCTCACCGGGGAGCTGTTTTTT.

The chain carries TRBV12-3 or TRBV12-4 and TRBJ1-3, with D uncertain. Between the trimmed V and J ends, which lost 6 bases and 8 bases, there was a span of 14 bases. The length of the CDR3 is 13 residues. The CDR3, as DNA: TGTGCCAGCAGCTTGACCCAAGGAGACACCATATATTTT. This gives the protein CASSLTQGDTIYF.

The rearrangement uses TRBV6-5 and TRBJ2-7, with 7 bases fitting TRBD1. This CDR3 comprises 12 residues. The germline gives CDR1 MNHEY, CDR2 SVGAGI. The trim removed 6 bases at V and 6 bases at J, leaving 5 bases unmatched. In nucleotides, the CDR3 is TGTGCCAGCAGACCCACAGGGGTCGAGCAGTACTTC. Translation gives CASRPTGVEQYF.

This chain links TRBV18 with TRBJ1-3; possibly TRBD1 for D (5 bases). The germline CDR1 and CDR2 sequences are KGHSH and LQKENI. With 6 bases removed from V and 2 bases from J, the gap between germline ends came to 23 bases. The CDR3 loop spans 18 amino acids. DNA for the CDR3: TGTGCCAGCTCCCCCGGGGAGGGGAAAAGAGACCCTGGAAACACCATATATTTT. Protein product: CASSPGEGKRDPGNTIYF.

This rearrangement joins TRBV28 to TRBJ2-5, with TRBD1 matching over 11 bases. From germline, CDR1 is MDHEN and CDR2 SYDVKM. V trimming: 5 bases; J trimming: 5 bases; junction bases outside the gene matches: 10. CDR3 length equals 16 residues. DNA of the CDR3: TGTGCCAGCAGTCCAGGACAGGGGGCGTCATTTGAGACCCAGTACTTC. It encodes CASSPGQGASFETQYF. Looking up the rest from reference TRBV28 and TRBJ2-5 gives the full variable domain: DVKVTQSSRYLVKRTGEKVFLECVQDMDHENMFWYRQDPGLGLRLIYFSYDVKMKEKGDIPEGYSVSREKKERFSLILESASTNQTSMYLCASSPGQGASFETQYFGPGTRLLVL.

This chain uses TRBV6-2 or TRBV6-3 with TRBJ1-1; D is perhaps TRBD1 (5 bases). Trimming removed 4 bases at V and 4 bases at J, with 13 bases between. Germline CDR1 and CDR2: MNHEY and SVGEGT. The CDR3 extends over 14 amino acids. CDR3 region: CASSFRQTLTEAFF. Here the CDR3 DNA reads TGTGCCAGCAGTTTTCGACAGACCCTCACTGAAGCTTTCTTT.

This chain joins TRBV19 and TRBJ2-2, with 7 bases aligning to TRBD2. Germline V gives CDR1 LNHDA, CDR2 SQIVND (reference sequence). This CDR3 region has 15 residues. The trim removed 9 bases at V and 3 bases at J, leaving 10 bases unmatched. CDR3: CASRLGGEYTGELFF. CDR3 nucleotides: TGTGCCAGCCGATTGGGAGGGGAGTACACCGGGGAGCTGTTTTTT.

Turning to this clone: Other DNA sequences of this sample code for an identical CDR3. V is TRBV28 and J is TRBJ1-2, with 9 bases aligning to TRBD1. After removal of 2 bases from V and 5 bases from J, the junction contained 0 bases not matched to a gene. The CDR3 runs 13 residues. CDR1 is MDHEN and CDR2 is SYDVKM in the germline V gene. The DNA of the CDR3 is TGTGCCAGCAGTTTAGGACAGGGGTATGGCTACACCTTC. As protein: CASSLGQGYGYTF.

The rearrangement joins TRBV5-6 to TRBJ2-7; 8 bases agree with TRBD1. CDR1 SGHDT and CDR2 YYEEEE come from the germline V gene. J lost 2 bases, V lost 4 bases, and 5 bases had no gene match. The CDR3 consists of 14 residues. In DNA, the CDR3 is TGTGCCAGCAGCGGTTGGACAGGGACCTACGAGCAGTACTTC. It translates to CASSGWTGTYEQYF.